The 17 T cell receptor beta chains presented below share a single source sample, sequenced in a study of blood T cell repertoires in COVID-19. Assay: immunoSEQ multiplex PCR; the TCRdb copy retains only in-frame clones and omits some. This table has 200,000 to 300,000 clones, approximately 85% appearing once. The sample comprised PBMCs or T cells enriched from blood (not recorded which). The receptors were gathered from a woman between 50 and 59 years old with acute COVID-19.

The rearrangement uses TRBV19 and TRBJ1-5; no firm D call. CDR3 size: 15 residues. Germline V lookup: CDR1 LNHDA, CDR2 SQIVND (reference sequence). V dropped 0 bases and J dropped 5 bases, with 11 bases sitting between them. In DNA form, the CDR3 reads TGTGCCAGTAGTATAGAGAGCGGAGGGTATCAGCCCCAGCATTTT. Protein product: CASSIESGGYQPQHF.

The chain carries TRBV6-5 and TRBJ1-1; weak D call: TRBD1 (6 bases). V was clipped by 6 bases and J by 1 base, with 12 bases between them. This CDR3 contains 14 residues. Germline V gene lookup returns CDR1 MNHEY and CDR2 SVGAGI. CDR3 sequence reads: CASRLQGRNTEAFF. CDR3 nucleotide sequence: TGTGCCAGCAGGCTACAGGGCCGGAACACTGAAGCTTTCTTT.

The chain carries TRBV10-3 and TRBJ1-2; D ambiguous. V lost 3 bases to trimming and J lost 7 bases, with 12 bases between them. The length of the CDR3 is 13 residues. CDR1 and CDR2 (germline): ENHRY, SYGVKD. Here the CDR3 reads CAISDHSGGGYTF. CDR3 DNA sequence: TGTGCCATCAGTGACCACTCTGGAGGTGGCTACACCTTC.

This clone appeared a single time. This chain connects TRBV3-1 (or the pseudogene TRBV3-2) to TRBJ2-2; 8 positions agree with TRBD2. This CDR3 spans 15 amino acids. The V gene's germline CDR1 is LGHDT and CDR2 YNNKEL (reference sequence). V lost 4 bases, J lost 4 bases, and 5 bases stayed unmatched. The CDR3, as DNA: TGTGCCAGCAGCCTCGGGGGGGTTGGCACCGGGGAGCTGTTTTTT. It encodes CASSLGGVGTGELFF.

This clone was detected once. The V and J genes are TRBV6-1 and TRBJ2-1; 7 nucleotides line up with TRBD1. The CDR3 spans 16 residues. V dropped 4 bases and J dropped 1; count of bases not matched to a gene: 7. Germline CDR1 MNHNS, CDR2 SASEGT. The CDR3 region has the DNA TGTGCCAGCAGTGGAGGACAGGTAGTATCCTACAATGAGCAGTTCTTC. Translating it yields CASSGGQVVSYNEQFF.

The chain links TRBV5-4 to TRBJ2-1, with 9 bases matching TRBD1. This CDR3 comprises 15 residues. The trim removed 4 bases at V and 9 bases at J, leaving 11 bases unmatched. CDR1 and CDR2 from the germline V gene are SGHNT and YYREEE (reference sequence). The DNA of the CDR3 is TGTGCCAGCAGCCCCGGGACAGGGTCTTTGGGTGAGCAGTTCTTC. This sequence encodes CASSPGTGSLGEQFF.

The J gene is TRBJ1-1, the V gene TRBV6-5; 7 nucleotides line up with TRBD1. This CDR3 has 16 amino acids. Germline V gene data show CDR1 as MNHEY and CDR2 as SVGAGI. J was trimmed by 0 bases and V by 0 bases; bases with no gene match: 4. The CDR3 sequence is CASSYSGTALNTEAFF. CDR3 nucleotide sequence: TGTGCCAGCAGTTACTCCGGGACAGCCTTGAACACTGAAGCTTTCTTT.

The chain combines TRBV6-5 with TRBJ1-1, with no clear D. Germline V gives CDR1 MNHEY, CDR2 SVGAGI. The CDR3 totals 15 residues. The V and J ends lost 8 bases and 2 bases respectively, with 18 bases between them. The CDR3 bases are TGTGCCAGCCATTCCTGGGTGCACAGAAACACTGAAGCTTTCTTT. Amino acids: CASHSWVHRNTEAFF.

This sequence joins TRBV7-2 and TRBJ1-1; TRBD1 aligns across 7 bases. Trimming took 4 bases from V and 4 from J; bases not matched to a gene: 9. The CDR3 sequence is 15 residues long. CDR1 is SGHTA, CDR2 FQGNSA, per germline. CDR3 in DNA: TGTGCCAGCAGCTCTATGGGACAGAAGGGCACTGAAGCTTTCTTT. Translated, it gives CASSSMGQKGTEAFF.

This clone was seen a few times. This chain links TRBV12-3 or TRBV12-4 with TRBJ1-2; D is undetermined. This CDR3 is built from 13 residues. The V end lost 2 bases, the J end lost 8 bases, and 12 bases lay between the germline ends. The CDR3 here is CASSLMGTGGYTF. The CDR3 DNA is TGTGCCAGCAGTTTAATGGGAACGGGAGGCTACACCTTC.

The chain has TRBV7-8 and TRBJ2-3; tentative D call: TRBD2 (5 bases). Germline CDR1 is SGHVS and CDR2 is FQNEAQ. Trimming pared 5 bases from V and 1 base from J, leaving 16 bases between. This CDR3 is built from 16 residues. The CDR3 sequence is CASSPLAEGGTDTQYF. DNA of the CDR3: TGTGCCAGCAGCCCTTTGGCTGAGGGAGGCACAGATACGCAGTATTTT.

This sequence joins TRBV9 and TRBJ1-6; 7 positions agree with TRBD1. The V gene end was trimmed by 4 bases and the J gene end by 9 bases; junction bases not matched to a gene: 10. The CDR3 is 15 amino acids. CDR1 and CDR2 from the germline V gene are SGDLS and YYNGEE. The CDR3 is CASSPQGTASSPLHF. CDR3 DNA: TGTGCCAGCAGCCCGCAGGGGACAGCGAGTTCACCCCTCCACTTT.

This chain links TRBV27 with TRBJ1-4, with a tentative D call TRBD1 (5 bases). From germline, CDR1 is MNHEY and CDR2 SMNVEV (reference sequence). Trimming removed 0 bases from V and 7 bases from J, with 12 bases in between. The length of the CDR3 is 15 residues. The chain's CDR3 is CASSLSRGVGEKLFF. CDR3 sequence (DNA): TGTGCCAGCAGTTTATCACGGGGGGTAGGTGAAAAACTGTTTTTT.

The gene calls are TRBV19 and TRBJ1-6, with TRBD1 matching over 9 bases. The CDR3 contains 17 residues. Germline V gene sequence: CDR1 LNHDA, CDR2 SQIVND (reference sequence). The junction had 6 bases not matched to a gene; V was cut back by 0 bases and J by 6 bases. This CDR3 is CASSIDHRTGANSPLHF. The CDR3 region has the DNA TGTGCCAGTAGTATAGATCACCGGACAGGGGCTAATTCACCCCTCCACTTT. The variable domain in full, with the rest retrieved from reference TRBV19 and TRBJ1-6, is DGGITQSPKYLFRKEGQNVTLSCEQNLNHDAMYWYRQDPGQGLRLIYYSQIVNDFQKGDIAEGYSVSREKKESFPLTVTSAQKNPTAFYLCASSIDHRTGANSPLHFGNGTRLTVT.

V and J are TRBV5-1 and TRBJ1-2; D call uncertain. The length of the CDR3 is 13 residues. Germline V gives CDR1 SGHRS, CDR2 YFSETQ. The V and J ends lost 5 bases and 7 bases respectively, with 15 bases between them. The CDR3 bases are TGCGCCAGCAGTCGAACGGACGCGGGTGGCTACACCTTC. Residues: CASSRTDAGGYTF.

V and J are TRBV3-1 (or the pseudogene TRBV3-2) and TRBJ2-2; 7 positions match TRBD1. The CDR3 runs 15 residues. The trim removed 3 bases at V and 4 bases at J, leaving 5 bases unmatched. Germline-derived CDR1 and CDR2 are LGHDT and YNNKEL (reference sequence). CDR3 nucleotides: TGTGCCAGCAGCCAGGTACAGGGGCCCACCGGGGAGCTGTTTTTT. Protein sequence: CASSQVQGPTGELFF.

The CDR3 DNA sequence: TGTGCCAGCAGCTTGGGGGACAGGGGGCCCCGAGAGACCCAGTACTTC. It translates to CASSLGDRGPRETQYF. The gene calls are TRBV5-6 and TRBJ2-5; 12 bases agree with TRBD1. Trimming cost V 0 bases and J 4 bases; bases outside gene matches: 4. This CDR3 is 16 amino acids long. Germline loops: CDR1 SGHDT, CDR2 YYEEEE.